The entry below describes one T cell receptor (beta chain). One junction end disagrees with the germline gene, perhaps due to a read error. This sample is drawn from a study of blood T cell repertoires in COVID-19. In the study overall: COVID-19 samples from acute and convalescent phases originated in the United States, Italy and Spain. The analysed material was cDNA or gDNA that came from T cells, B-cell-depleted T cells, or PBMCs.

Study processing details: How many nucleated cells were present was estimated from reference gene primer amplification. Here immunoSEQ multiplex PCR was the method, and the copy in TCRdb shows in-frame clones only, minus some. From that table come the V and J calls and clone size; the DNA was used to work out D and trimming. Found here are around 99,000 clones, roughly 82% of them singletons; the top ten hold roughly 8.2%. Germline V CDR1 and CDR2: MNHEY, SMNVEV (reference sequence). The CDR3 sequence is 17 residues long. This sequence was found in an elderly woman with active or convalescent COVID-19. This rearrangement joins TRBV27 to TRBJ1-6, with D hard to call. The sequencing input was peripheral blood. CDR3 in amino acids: CASRLAPTGSYNSPLHF. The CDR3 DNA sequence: TGTGCCAGCCGTTTAGCCCCCACGGGGTCCTATAATTCACCCCTCCACTTT.